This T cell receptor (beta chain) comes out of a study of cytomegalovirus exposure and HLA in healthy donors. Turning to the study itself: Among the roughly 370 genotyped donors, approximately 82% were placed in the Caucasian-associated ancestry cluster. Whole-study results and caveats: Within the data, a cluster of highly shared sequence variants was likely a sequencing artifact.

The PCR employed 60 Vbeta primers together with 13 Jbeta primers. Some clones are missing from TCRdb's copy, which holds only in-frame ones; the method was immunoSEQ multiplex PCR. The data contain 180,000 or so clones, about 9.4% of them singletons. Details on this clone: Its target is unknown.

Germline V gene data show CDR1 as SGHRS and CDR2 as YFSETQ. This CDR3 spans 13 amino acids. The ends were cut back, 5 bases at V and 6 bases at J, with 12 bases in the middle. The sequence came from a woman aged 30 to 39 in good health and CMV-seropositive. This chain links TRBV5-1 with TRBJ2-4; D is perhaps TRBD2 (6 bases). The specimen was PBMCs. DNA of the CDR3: TGCGCCAGCAGGGGGACTCCGCCAAACATTCAGTACTTC. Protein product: CASRGTPPNIQYF.